These 22 T cell receptor beta chains originate from one sample sequenced in a study of cytotoxic CD8 clonotypes in ibrutinib-treated CLL. TCRdb's copy holds only in-frame clones and misses some; the assay was immunoSEQ multiplex PCR. Of fewer than 100,000 clones in the sample, roughly three quarters were seen once. The sample in question was PBMCs, obtained after 12 months of ibrutinib treatment. These receptors all stem from a human donor with chronic lymphocytic leukemia.

The chain joins TRBV9 to TRBJ2-1, with D possibly matching TRBD1 (6 bases). The germline V gene encodes CDR1 SGDLS and CDR2 YYNGEE. CDR3 size: 15 residues. Between the trimmed V and J ends, which lost 4 bases and 0 bases, there was a span of 11 bases. The CDR3 protein is CASSPGQSSYNEQFF. The CDR3 DNA follows: TGTGCCAGCAGCCCAGGACAGAGCTCCTACAATGAGCAGTTCTTC.

The V and J genes are TRBV19 and TRBJ2-2; D call uncertain. This CDR3 comprises 14 residues. The V end lost 5 bases, the J end lost 5 bases, and 12 bases lay between the germline ends. The V gene's germline CDR1 is LNHDA and CDR2 SQIVND (reference sequence). The CDR3 coding sequence is TGTGCCAGTAGTCCGCGGACCCGAACCGGGGAGCTGTTTTTT. Its translation: CASSPRTRTGELFF. The variable domain in full, completed from reference TRBV19 and TRBJ2-2, reads DGGITQSPKYLFRKEGQNVTLSCEQNLNHDAMYWYRQDPGQGLRLIYYSQIVNDFQKGDIAEGYSVSREKKESFPLTVTSAQKNPTAFYLCASSPRTRTGELFFGEGSRLTVL.

This rearrangement joins TRBV18 to TRBJ2-1, with D possibly matching TRBD1 (6 bases). V was pared by 1 base and J by 4 bases, with 11 bases between. CDR3 length: 15 residues. Germline CDR1 is KGHSH and CDR2 is LQKENI. The CDR3 here is CASSPQDSYYNEQFF. CDR3 DNA: TGTGCCAGCTCACCACAGGACAGCTATTACAATGAGCAGTTCTTC.

V is TRBV10-3 and J is TRBJ2-7, with D tentatively TRBD1 (6 bases). Trimming shortened V by 4 bases and J by 0 bases, and 13 bases separated the two germline ends. Germline assignment: CDR1 ENHRY and CDR2 SYGVKD. This CDR3 has 15 amino acids. This chain's CDR3 is CAISGGGQSSYEQYF. The CDR3 DNA sequence: TGTGCCATCAGTGGTGGTGGACAGAGCTCCTACGAGCAGTACTTC.

The rearrangement links TRBV2 to TRBJ2-3, with D unclear. V lost 2 bases, J lost 2 bases, and 5 bases lay in between. The V gene's germline CDR1 is SNHLY and CDR2 FYNNEI. CDR3 length equals 13 residues. CDR3 protein: CASSEQSTDTQYF. The CDR3, as DNA: TGTGCCAGCAGTGAACAGTCCACAGATACGCAGTATTTT. Complete variable domain (other parts from reference TRBV2 and TRBJ2-3): EPEVTQTPSHQVTQMGQEVILRCVPISNHLYFYWYRQILGQKVEFLVSFYNNEISEKSEIFDDQFSVERPDGSNFTLKIRSTKLEDSAMYFCASSEQSTDTQYFGPGTRLTVL.

J is TRBJ2-5 and V is TRBV10-3; D possibly corresponds to TRBD1 (6 bases). Germline V gene data show CDR1 as ENHRY and CDR2 as SYGVKD. This CDR3 has 17 residues. With 8 bases removed from V and 0 bases from J, the gap between germline ends came to 22 bases. The CDR3 protein is CAIGDTTGTPYQETQYF. CDR3 nucleotides: TGTGCCATCGGGGACACAACCGGGACACCGTACCAAGAGACCCAGTACTTC.

This clone was found a few times. The V gene is TRBV4-3, the J gene TRBJ1-3, with D perhaps TRBD1 (5 bases). The CDR3 runs to 18 residues. Germline CDR1 reads LGHNA; CDR2 reads YSLEER. V was cut by 0 bases and J by 4 bases, with 19 bases left in between. The CDR3 region is CASSQDPFSQGFGNTIYF. CDR3 coding DNA: TGCGCCAGCAGCCAAGATCCCTTCTCTCAGGGTTTCGGAAACACCATATATTTT.

The chain carries TRBV5-1 and TRBJ2-6; D possibly corresponds to TRBD1 (6 bases). This CDR3 region has 17 residues. V gave up 4 bases and J gave up 2 bases, with 16 bases separating them. CDR1 SGHRS and CDR2 YFSETQ come from the germline V gene. The DNA of the CDR3 is TGCGCCAGCAGCGGACCGAACAGGGCCCCTGGGGCCAACGTCCTGACTTTC. Translated: CASSGPNRAPGANVLTF.

The chain couples TRBV5-1 to TRBJ2-2; D is possibly TRBD1 or TRBD2 (5 bases each). The V gene's germline CDR1 is SGHRS and CDR2 YFSETQ. The CDR3 is 17 amino acids. The V and J ends lost 4 bases and 8 bases respectively, with 24 bases between them. CDR3 sequence (DNA): TGCGCCAGCAGCCCCACCGGGGACCCTAGGAGTGCGGGGGAGCTGTTTTTT. It specifies CASSPTGDPRSAGELFF. Full variable domain (outside the CDR3, taken from reference TRBV5-1 and TRBJ2-2): KAGVTQTPRYLIKTRGQQVTLSCSPISGHRSVSWYQQTPGQGLQFLFEYFSETQRNKGNFPGRFSGRQFSNSRSEMNVSTLELGDSALYLCASSPTGDPRSAGELFFGEGSRLTVL.

The V and J genes are TRBV5-5 and TRBJ2-1; 7 positions agree with TRBD2. V shed 4 bases and J 6 bases; nucleotides not matched to a gene: 10. In germline, CDR1 is SGHKS, CDR2 YYEKEE (reference sequence). This CDR3 contains 15 residues. CDR3 loop: CASSPSRTRSNEQFF. Written as DNA, the CDR3 is TGTGCCAGCAGCCCGAGTCGGACTAGGAGCAATGAGCAGTTCTTC.

The rearrangement links TRBV6-5 to TRBJ2-5; TRBD1 might be the D (6 bases). The J call could be wrong; TRBJ2-7 is a better fit for the DNA end. Germline V lookup: CDR1 MNHEY, CDR2 SVGAGI. The CDR3 consists of 14 residues. The CDR3 reads CASSPRGRAYEQYF. The CDR3 region has the DNA TGTGCCAGCAGCCCCAGGGGCCGGGCCTACGAGCAGTACTTC.

This clone was seen more than once but under ten times. The chain joins TRBV6-4 to TRBJ1-3; D perhaps matches TRBD1 (5 bases). The CDR3 contains 14 residues. The ends were cut back, 10 bases at V and 4 bases at J, with 17 bases in the middle. Germline CDR1 is MRHNA and CDR2 is SNTAGT. CDR3 coding DNA: TGTGCCACCCCGGGACGCACGGGGGGAAACACCATATATTTT. It yields the protein CATPGRTGGNTIYF.

For the CDR3, the DNA is TGTGCCAGTACCCATCAGGGGGCTGGGCAGCCCCAGCATTTT. Translation: CASTHQGAGQPQHF. The chain links TRBV19 to TRBJ1-5; the match to TRBD1 covers 8 bases. V shed 7 bases and J 7 bases; nucleotides not matched to a gene: 9. The CDR3 length is 14 residues. The germline V gene encodes CDR1 LNHDA and CDR2 SQIVND (reference sequence).

J is TRBJ1-3 and V is TRBV18; D possibly corresponds to TRBD1 (6 bases). V was pared by 3 bases and J by 2 bases, with 11 bases between. This CDR3 contains 15 residues. Germline CDR1 is KGHSH and CDR2 is LQKENI. The chain's CDR3 is CASSPIQGTGNTIYF. For the CDR3, the DNA is TGTGCCAGCTCACCTATTCAGGGGACTGGAAACACCATATATTTT.

This chain links TRBV19 with TRBJ1-2; 8 bases fit TRBD1. The CDR3 runs to 14 residues. V lost 5 bases, J lost 9 bases, and 11 bases stayed unmatched. Germline V gene data show CDR1 as LNHDA and CDR2 as SQIVND (reference sequence). CDR3: CASSGSGQGESYTF. The CDR3 bases are TGTGCCAGTAGTGGGTCCGGACAGGGTGAGAGCTACACCTTC.

The gene calls are TRBV19 and TRBJ1-1, with 7 bases identical to TRBD1. The junction had 12 bases not matched to a gene; V was cut back by 8 bases and J by 6 bases. The CDR3 consists of 14 residues. The germline V gene has CDR1 LNHDA and CDR2 SQIVND (reference sequence). The DNA for the CDR3 is TGTGCCAGTGCCTCGGACAGGATGTTCCCTGAAGCTTTCTTT. This sequence encodes CASASDRMFPEAFF.

The chain is built from TRBV7-3 and TRBJ2-7, with a weak D call TRBD1 (5 bases). Germline CDR1 and CDR2: SGHTA and FQGTGA. V dropped 2 bases and J dropped 6 bases, with 14 bases sitting between them. The CDR3 is 14 residues long. The CDR3 DNA sequence: TGTGCCAGCAGCTTATGGGCAGGGCAGGGCGAGCAGTACTTC. It is translated as CASSLWAGQGEQYF. Drawing the rest from reference TRBV7-3 and TRBJ2-7, the complete variable domain is GAGVSQTPSNKVTEKGKYVELRCDPISGHTALYWYRQSLGQGPEFLIYFQGTGAADDSGLPNDRFFAVRPEGSVSTLKIQRTERGDSAVYLCASSLWAGQGEQYFGPGTRLTVT.

The V and J genes are TRBV14 and TRBJ2-5; 9 bases line up with TRBD2. V lost 3 bases and J lost 5; bases outside the gene matches: 4. The CDR3 has 14 amino acids. CDR1 and CDR2 (germline): SGHDN, FVKESK. CDR3 sequence: CASSQSGLAETQYF. CDR3 nucleotide sequence: TGTGCCAGCAGCCAGAGCGGACTAGCGGAGACCCAGTACTTC.

The chain has TRBV29-1 and TRBJ1-1, with 7 bases fitting TRBD1. The germline CDR1 and CDR2 sequences are SQVTM and ANQGSEA. This CDR3 has 14 amino acids. The junction had 8 bases not matched to a gene; V was cut back by 4 bases and J by 3 bases. CDR3 protein: CSVGRGLVDTEAFF. The DNA for the CDR3 is TGCAGCGTTGGGAGGGGGCTGGTTGACACTGAAGCTTTCTTT.

The chain carries TRBV7-9 and TRBJ2-1; the D gene could be TRBD1 or TRBD2 (5 bases each). From germline, CDR1 is SEHNR and CDR2 FQNEAQ (reference sequence). This CDR3 is 13 amino acids long. V dropped 5 bases and J dropped 9 bases, with 14 bases sitting between them. CDR3 nucleotides: TGTGCCAGCAGCCCCCGGGGCCCCGGTGAGCAGTTCTTC. Its translation: CASSPRGPGEQFF.

This CDR3 reads CASSPTLHGNTEAFF. For the CDR3, the DNA is TGTGCCAGCAGCCCTACACTCCATGGGAACACTGAAGCTTTCTTT. The chain employs TRBV5-6 and TRBJ1-1; D is uncertain. V lost 4 bases and J 1 base, leaving 14 bases between the germline ends. From germline, CDR1 is SGHDT and CDR2 YYEEEE. This CDR3 is 15 amino acids long.

The chain combines TRBV10-3 with TRBJ2-5; the match to TRBD2 covers 13 bases. Germline CDR1 and CDR2: ENHRY and SYGVKD. The CDR3 runs 16 residues. V was pared by 5 bases and J by 2 bases, with 5 bases of the junction left unmatched. The CDR3 here is CAISRGLAGSQETQYF. CDR3 sequence (DNA): TGTGCCATCAGTCGGGGACTAGCGGGGAGTCAAGAGACCCAGTACTTC.